These 18 T cell receptor beta chains were all obtained from the same sample, sequenced in a study of OX40 agonist ivuxolimab in advanced cancers. TCRdb's copy holds only in-frame clones and misses some; the assay was immunoSEQ multiplex PCR. The table has approximately 82,000 clones, roughly 84% seen once. Source: CD4+ or CD8+ T cells sorted from blood, taken in a trial of the OX40 agonist ivuxolimab. These receptors were obtained from an adult with an advanced solid tumor such as melanoma, head and neck, liver or kidney cancer.

V and J are TRBV5-4 and TRBJ1-2; a possible D gene is TRBD1 (5 bases). Germline CDR1 reads SGHNT; CDR2 reads YYREEE (reference sequence). The ends were cut back, 2 bases at V and 13 bases at J, with 18 bases in the middle. The CDR3 is 13 residues long. This chain's CDR3 is CASSFDDFRGITF. The CDR3 DNA reads TGTGCCAGCAGCTTCGATGATTTTCGGGGGATCACCTTC.

A word on this clone: An end of the junction differs from the germline gene, which may be a read error. The rearrangement links TRBV30 to TRBJ2-7; TRBD1 aligns across 9 bases. Per germline, CDR1 GTSNPN and CDR2 SVGIG (reference sequence). The CDR3 runs to 16 residues. The CDR3, as DNA: TGTGCCTGCAGTGGGTGTGGGGACAGGGCATTCTACGAGCAGTACTTC. This translates into CACSGCGDRAFYEQYF. Combining the CDR3 with reference TRBV30 and TRBJ2-7 gives the whole variable domain SQTIHQWPATLVQPVGSPLSLECTVEGTSNPNLYWYRQAAGRGLQLLFYSVGIGQISSEVPQNLSASRPQDRQFILSSKKLLLSDSGFYLCACSGCGDRAFYEQYFGPGTRLTVT.

The J gene is TRBJ2-5, the V gene TRBV5-1; tentatively, D is TRBD2 (6 bases). Trimming took 0 bases from V and 1 from J, leaving 10 bases between them. The CDR3 consists of 15 residues. Germline V gene lookup returns CDR1 SGHRS and CDR2 YFSETQ. The CDR3, as DNA: TGCGCCAGCAGCTTGGGGGGAGGAGGCCAAGAGACCCAGTACTTC. Its translation is CASSLGGGGQETQYF.

The chain employs TRBV29-1 and TRBJ1-1; D unresolved. The germline CDR1 and CDR2 sequences are SQVTM and ANQGSEA. There are 12 residues in the CDR3. Trimming removed 3 bases from V and 4 bases from J, with 9 bases in between. CDR3 region: CSVDKRGTEAFF. The CDR3, as DNA: TGCAGCGTTGATAAACGTGGCACTGAAGCTTTCTTT.

The chain links TRBV4-1 to TRBJ2-7; 12 nucleotides line up with TRBD2. V lost 1 base and J lost 2; bases outside the gene matches: 0. There are 15 residues in the CDR3. The germline gives CDR1 MGHRA, CDR2 YSYEKL. This CDR3 is CASSQGLAGAYEQYF. CDR3 nucleotides: TGCGCCAGCAGCCAAGGACTAGCGGGGGCCTACGAGCAGTACTTC.

The gene calls are TRBV5-3 and TRBJ2-1, with 9 positions matching TRBD2. TRBV5-3 is an ORF, with its function uncertain. This CDR3 is built from 15 residues. The CDR3: CPKRAGGLTPNEQFF. The DNA of the CDR3 is TGTCCCAAGAGAGCGGGGGGCCTGACCCCCAATGAGCAGTTCTTC.

This clone came up a few times. The chain recombines TRBV7-6 with TRBJ2-3; TRBD1 matches at 10 bases. Germline values: CDR1 SGHVS, CDR2 FNYEAQ. J lost 6 bases, V lost 1 base, and 4 bases had no gene match. The CDR3 covers 15 residues. In DNA form, the CDR3 reads TGTGCCAGCAGCTTAGGGACAGGGGGTAGCGATACGCAGTATTTT. This codes for CASSLGTGGSDTQYF.

The CDR3 nucleotides are TGTGCCAGCAGCTTATTAGCAGACGGGGAGCTGTTTTTT. This encodes CASSLLADGELFF. This chain connects TRBV7-8 to TRBJ2-2; D call uncertain. The CDR3 contains 13 residues. The V gene's germline CDR1 is SGHVS and CDR2 FQNEAQ. Between the trimmed V and J ends, which lost 2 bases and 7 bases, there was a span of 8 bases.

The CDR3 nucleotides are TGTGCCAGCAGCGTTAGCGACACCACAAACAATGAGCAGTTCTTC. As protein: CASSVSDTTNNEQFF. V is TRBV9 and J is TRBJ2-1, with D possibly matching TRBD2 (5 bases). CDR3 length: 15 residues. Germline V gives CDR1 SGDLS, CDR2 YYNGEE. V lost 2 bases and J 5 bases, leaving 14 bases between the germline ends. Drawing the rest from reference TRBV9 and TRBJ2-1, the complete variable domain is DSGVTQTPKHLITATGQRVTLRCSPRSGDLSVYWYQQSLDQGLQFLIQYYNGEERAKGNILERFSAQQFPDLHSELNLSSLELGDSALYFCASSVSDTTNNEQFFGPGTRLTVL.

The gene calls are TRBV18 and TRBJ1-1; D is uncertain. This CDR3 has 14 amino acids. The germline CDR1 and CDR2 sequences are KGHSH and LQKENI. With 2 bases removed from V and 0 bases from J, the gap between germline ends came to 7 bases. The CDR3 here is CASSPGSLNTEAFF. Here the CDR3 DNA reads TGTGCCAGCTCACCAGGCAGTCTGAACACTGAAGCTTTCTTT.

The chain has TRBV2 and TRBJ1-2, with 8 positions matching TRBD1. After removal of 4 bases from V and 4 bases from J, the junction contained 11 bases not matched to a gene. The germline V gene has CDR1 SNHLY and CDR2 FYNNEI. This CDR3 contains 16 residues. The CDR3 protein is CASSGRGRNSSYGYTF. The CDR3 region has the DNA TGTGCCAGCAGTGGCAGGGGGCGGAATTCCTCCTATGGCTACACCTTC.

The CDR3 sequence: CASSIVSSQGEQFF. The CDR3 DNA reads TGTGCCAGTAGTATAGTCTCTAGCCAGGGTGAGCAGTTCTTC. The chain couples TRBV19 to TRBJ2-1; D is tentatively TRBD1 or TRBD2 (5 bases each). Germline lookup yields CDR1 LNHDA and CDR2 SQIVND (reference sequence). The CDR3 loop spans 14 amino acids. Trimming removed 1 base at V and 9 bases at J, with 13 bases between.

This clone was observed a single time. The J gene is TRBJ2-5, the V gene TRBV19; possibly TRBD1 for D (5 bases). CDR1 and CDR2 from the germline V gene are LNHDA and SQIVND (reference sequence). This CDR3 has 14 residues. V was clipped by 4 bases and J by 5 bases, with 14 bases between them. CDR3 nucleotide sequence: TGTGCCAGTAGTACATACAGGCCCGAGGAGACCCAGTACTTC. Amino acids: CASSTYRPEETQYF.

V usage is TRBV5-1 and J usage is TRBJ1-5; no clear D. With 4 bases removed from V and 0 bases from J, the gap between germline ends came to 14 bases. Germline CDR1 is SGHRS and CDR2 is YFSETQ. The CDR3 contains 16 residues. The DNA for the CDR3 is TGCGCCAGCAGCACAGACGGACCCTATAGCAATCAGCCCCAGCATTTT. It specifies CASSTDGPYSNQPQHF.

The rearrangement uses TRBV19 and TRBJ2-2; D uncertain. CDR3 length: 15 amino acids. Germline-derived CDR1 and CDR2 are LNHDA and SQIVND (reference sequence). V gave up 6 bases and J gave up 0 bases, with 11 bases separating them. The CDR3 sequence is CASSPEPPNTGELFF. The CDR3 DNA reads as TGTGCCAGTAGCCCAGAGCCCCCGAACACCGGGGAGCTGTTTTTT. Using reference TRBV19 and TRBJ2-2 for the parts outside the CDR3, the full variable domain is DGGITQSPKYLFRKEGQNVTLSCEQNLNHDAMYWYRQDPGQGLRLIYYSQIVNDFQKGDIAEGYSVSREKKESFPLTVTSAQKNPTAFYLCASSPEPPNTGELFFGEGSRLTVL.

The chain joins TRBV4-2 to TRBJ2-3; D might be TRBD2 (7 bases). The CDR3 covers 16 residues. Germline loops: CDR1 LGHNA, CDR2 YNFKEQ. V was clipped by 0 bases and J by 5 bases, with 15 bases between them. CDR3 amino acids: CASSQDEGGRRDTQYF. CDR3 bases: TGTGCCAGCAGCCAAGACGAGGGGGGGCGTAGAGATACGCAGTATTTT.

The rearrangement uses TRBV6-1 and TRBJ2-1; D remains ambiguous. The CDR3 is made up of 12 amino acids. Trimming pared 4 bases from V and 7 bases from J, leaving 8 bases between. Germline-derived CDR1 and CDR2 are MNHNS and SASEGT. This CDR3 reads CASSGVRNEQFF. The CDR3 nucleotides read TGTGCCAGCAGTGGGGTTAGGAATGAGCAGTTCTTC.

The V call is TRBV11-3, the J call TRBJ2-5, with 7 bases that match TRBD2. With V trimmed by 2 bases and J by 5 bases, 14 bases remained unmatched. CDR3 length equals 17 residues. Germline CDR1 reads SGHNT; CDR2 reads YENEEA. CDR3 amino acids: CASSLRRLADVGETQYF. CDR3 DNA sequence: TGTGCCAGCAGCTTAAGGCGCCTAGCGGACGTGGGGGAGACCCAGTACTTC.